This T cell receptor (beta chain) appears in the sequencing data of a study of CD8+ T cells in alopecia areata. Treatment in this sample: oral pan-JAK inhibitor, 5-10 mg twice daily. Findings of the study overall: Researchers say the link of baseline CD8+ expansion to response remains uncertain, with one nonresponder.

About this clone: No antigen is known for it.

Following RNA extraction, reverse transcription yielded cDNA that acted as the sequencing template. TCRdb's copy holds only in-frame clones and misses some; the assay was immunoSEQ multiplex PCR. The table has fewer than 150,000 clones, roughly four fifths seen once. The germline gives CDR1 LGHNA, CDR2 YSLEER. The length of the CDR3 is 19 residues. Trimming removed 3 bases from V and 0 bases from J; junction bases left unmatched: 12. The chain is built from TRBV4-3 and TRBJ2-2, with 8 bases lining up with TRBD2. The source material was CD8+ T cells sorted from blood, sampled at week 4, from a patient treated with tofacitinib. This TCR came from a human donor with alopecia areata. The CDR3, as DNA: TGCGCCAGCAGCCACCTTTTGAGGACTAGCCCTACGAACACCGGGGAGCTGTTTTTT. It is translated as CASSHLLRTSPTNTGELFF.